Listed below are T cell receptor beta chains from one sample, sequenced in a study of T cell responses to AZD1222 COVID-19 vaccine. Repertoires were generated with immunoSEQ multiplex PCR, while TCRdb's copy carries only in-frame clones and drops some. The table lists about 180,000 clones, 90% to 95% of them singletons. The source material was peripheral blood, sampled 28 days after the second dose of the MenACWY control vaccine. Every receptor here comes from an adult who received the MenACWY meningococcal vaccine as a control. Each CDR3 is given with its conserved first and last residue. Each record gives: D gene, V gene, J gene, clone size, CDR3 protein, CDR3 DNA. A D gene is named only where the DNA matches it firmly. Only part of the rows carry a size: once, few, many, or a class if the clone is expanded.

>TRBD1|TRBV28|TRBJ1-2|.
CASSPGDRGGYGYTF
TGTGCCAGCAGTCCGGGGGACAGGGGTGGCTATGGCTACACCTTC
>.|TRBV7-9|TRBJ1-1|few
CASSLTAGTEAFF
TGTGCCAGCAGCTTGACGGCCGGCACTGAAGCTTTCTTT
>.|TRBV4-3|TRBJ1-2|once
CASSQTRSGGHGYTF
TGCGCCAGCAGCCAAACCCGCTCGGGGGGCCATGGCTACACCTTC
>TRBD2|TRBV18|TRBJ2-1|.
CASSPPGLAGPNNEQFF
TGTGCCAGCTCACCTCCGGGACTAGCGGGTCCGAACAATGAGCAGTTCTTC
>.|TRBV6-6|TRBJ1-2|.
CASSLTWTGSSHGYTF
TGTGCCAGCAGTCTTACCTGGACCGGGTCCTCACATGGCTACACCTTC
>TRBD1|TRBV6-5|TRBJ1-1|.
CASRVRDRGPGEAFF
TGTGCCAGCAGGGTTCGGGACAGGGGGCCCGGTGAAGCTTTCTTT
>.|TRBV18|TRBJ2-5|.
CASSPPLGQTRGETQYF
TGTGCCAGCTCACCACCGCTGGGACAAACGAGGGGGGAGACCCAGTACTTC
>.|TRBV10-3|TRBJ1-1|.
CAISDQVGHEAFF
TGTGCCATCAGTGACCAGGTGGGGCATGAAGCTTTCTTT
>.|TRBV6-6|TRBJ2-2|.
CASSYSVGELFF
TGTGCCAGCAGTTACTCGGTCGGGGAGCTGTTTTTT
>TRBD1|TRBV7-2|TRBJ1-2|once
CASSFHGAGQSNYGYTF
TGTGCCAGCAGCTTCCATGGGGCGGGACAGAGTAACTATGGCTACACCTTC
>.|TRBV4-2|TRBJ1-3|.
CASSEGKGHTIYF
TGTGCCAGCAGCGAGGGAAAGGGCCACACCATATATTTT
>TRBD2|TRBV2|TRBJ2-3|few
CASSRLAGGRNTQYF
TGTGCCAGCAGTCGACTAGCGGGGGGGCGGAATACGCAGTATTTT
>TRBD1|TRBV28|TRBJ1-4|.
CASSWGQPGEKLFF
TGTGCCAGCAGTTGGGGACAGCCCGGCGAAAAACTGTTTTTT
>TRBD1|TRBV5-6|TRBJ1-1|many
CASSSGQETEAFF
TGTGCCAGCAGCTCCGGACAGGAGACTGAAGCTTTCTTT
>TRBD1|TRBV18|TRBJ1-3|.
CASHRGRMENTIYF
TGTGCCAGCCACAGGGGGCGAATGGAAAACACCATATATTTT
>.|TRBV2|TRBJ1-2|.
CASRVEGLGGYTF
TGTGCCAGCAGGGTTGAAGGGCTGGGTGGCTACACCTTC
>.|TRBV9|TRBJ2-5|.
CASSVETGASETQYF
TGTGCCAGCAGCGTAGAAACGGGGGCCTCGGAGACCCAGTACTTC
>.|TRBV24-1|TRBJ1-5|once
CATSREDKDDQPQHF
TGTGCCACCAGCCGTGAGGACAAGGATGATCAGCCCCAGCATTTT
>.|TRBV19|TRBJ1-5|.
CASSVNQPQHF
TGTGCCAGTAGTGTTAATCAGCCCCAGCATTTT
>.|TRBV9|TRBJ1-6|.
CASSVGGILHF
TGTGCCAGCAGCGTAGGGGGAATACTCCACTTT
>.|TRBV28|TRBJ1-6|.
CASCPGVAGSPLHF
TGTGCCAGCTGCCCAGGGGTCGCGGGTTCACCCCTCCACTTT
>.|TRBV6-4|TRBJ2-2|.
CASSDQPRGSGPGELFF
TGTGCCAGCAGTGACCAACCACGCGGGTCCGGCCCCGGGGAGCTGTTTTTT
>TRBD1|TRBV7-2|TRBJ1-5|.
CASSTRTGVNQPQHF
TGTGCCAGCAGCACGAGGACAGGGGTCAATCAGCCCCAGCATTTT
>.|TRBV28|TRBJ1-1|.
CASSLKPSNTEAFF
TGTGCCAGCAGTTTAAAGCCGTCAAACACTGAAGCTTTCTTT
>.|TRBV10-1|TRBJ1-5|.
CARSERDCSRNQPQHF
TGCGCCAGGAGCGAAAGAGACTGTTCCCGCAATCAGCCCCAGCATTTT
>TRBD1|TRBV5-5|TRBJ1-3|once
CASSWDRGYSYSGNTIYF
TGTGCCAGCAGCTGGGACAGGGGGTACTCCTACTCTGGAAACACCATATATTTT
>.|TRBV18|TRBJ1-1|.
CASSPTKGEMNTEAFF
TGTGCCAGCTCGCCCACGAAAGGGGAAATGAACACTGAAGCTTTCTTT
>.|TRBV14|TRBJ1-2|.
CASSQGQDYGYTF
TGTGCCAGCAGCCAAGGACAGGACTATGGCTACACCTTC
>.|TRBV19|TRBJ1-5|.
CASSQGKDQPQHF
TGTGCCAGTAGTCAAGGGAAGGATCAGCCCCAGCATTTT
>TRBD2|TRBV18|TRBJ2-7|.
CASSPRGGAYEQYF
TGTGCCAGCTCACCTCGCGGGGGGGCGTACGAGCAGTACTTC
>TRBD2|TRBV10-1|TRBJ2-5|.
CASSPWASGGSQETQYF
TGCGCCAGCAGTCCTTGGGCTAGCGGGGGATCCCAAGAGACCCAGTACTTC
>.|TRBV30|TRBJ1-1|.
CAWSRDLNTEAFF
TGTGCCTGGAGTAGAGACTTGAACACTGAAGCTTTCTTT
>.|TRBV3-1/TRBV3-2|TRBJ1-1|.
CASSQEGHENTEAFF
TGTGCCAGCAGCCAAGAGGGACACGAGAACACTGAAGCTTTCTTT
>.|TRBV29-1|TRBJ2-7|.
CSVVPSLDEQYF
TGCAGCGTCGTCCCGAGTTTGGACGAGCAGTACTTC
>TRBD1|TRBV7-8|TRBJ2-1|.
CASSSFRGLHNEQFF
TGTGCCAGCAGCTCGTTCAGGGGGCTTCACAATGAGCAGTTCTTC
>.|TRBV30|TRBJ1-6|.
CAWSVTGVGNSPLHF
TGTGCCTGGAGTGTAACGGGGGTTGGTAATTCACCCCTCCACTTT
>TRBD1|TRBV6-5|TRBJ1-1|.
CASRVGQVYTEAFF
TGTGCCAGCAGAGTAGGACAGGTCTACACTGAAGCTTTCTTT
>.|TRBV5-4|TRBJ1-2|.
CASSLVAVTNYGYTF
TGTGCCAGCAGCTTGGTCGCAGTAACTAACTATGGCTACACCTTC
>.|TRBV6-5|TRBJ2-2|.
CASSYRTGASTGELFF
TGTGCCAGCAGTTACAGGACGGGTGCGAGCACCGGGGAGCTGTTTTTT
>.|TRBV6-5|TRBJ2-1|.
CASSPGTSLDEQFF
TGTGCCAGCAGTCCCGGGACCTCTTTGGATGAGCAGTTCTTC
>.|TRBV6-5|TRBJ2-3|once
CASSYSRGVTDTQYF
TGTGCCAGCAGTTACTCGAGGGGGGTAACAGATACGCAGTATTTT
>TRBD1|TRBV28|TRBJ1-4|.
CASSGRGPTNEKLFF
TGTGCCAGCAGCGGCAGGGGGCCCACTAATGAAAAACTGTTTTTT
>.|TRBV6-2/TRBV6-3|TRBJ1-5|.
CASSYPGGNQPQHF
TGTGCCAGCAGTTATCCCGGGGGCAATCAGCCCCAGCATTTT
>.|TRBV5-4|TRBJ1-5|.
CASSSPGRPQHF
TGTGCCAGCAGCTCCCCTGGGAGGCCCCAGCATTTT
>.|TRBV10-3|TRBJ1-5|.
CAISERKGEYQPQHF
TGTGCCATCAGTGAACGTAAGGGGGAATATCAGCCCCAGCATTTT
>.|TRBV2|TRBJ2-7|.
CASKGQQAEYEQYF
TGTGCCAGCAAGGGGCAGCAGGCAGAATACGAGCAGTACTTC
>.|TRBV7-2|TRBJ1-2|.
CASSSLTAYGYTF
TGTGCCAGCAGCTCGTTGACAGCTTATGGCTACACCTTC
>TRBD1|TRBV5-4|TRBJ2-2|once
CASSSPGTGIAGELFF
TGTGCCAGCAGCTCCCCAGGGACAGGGATAGCCGGGGAGCTGTTTTTT
>TRBD1|TRBV3-1/TRBV3-2|TRBJ2-7|.
CASSQGGTGSYEQYF
TGTGCCAGCAGCCAAGGGGGGACAGGCTCCTACGAGCAGTACTTC
>.|TRBV5-1|TRBJ1-2|.
CASSLAGTNYGYTF
TGCGCCAGCAGCTTGGCGGGGACTAACTATGGCTACACCTTC
>TRBD1|TRBV19|TRBJ2-2|.
CASSFLTGVVNTGELFF
TGTGCCAGTAGTTTTTTAACAGGGGTGGTGAACACCGGGGAGCTGTTTTTT
>.|TRBV7-8|TRBJ1-5|few
CASSQVRVSNQPQHF
TGTGCCAGCAGCCAGGTGAGGGTGAGCAATCAGCCCCAGCATTTT
>.|TRBV7-9|TRBJ2-5|.
CASSLKLETQYF
TGTGCCAGCAGCTTAAAGCTTGAGACCCAGTACTTC
>.|TRBV11-2|TRBJ2-1|.
CASSLHNEQFF
TGTGCCAGCAGCCTCCATAATGAGCAGTTCTTC
>.|TRBV30|TRBJ1-2|.
CAWGVEANYGYTF
TGTGCCTGGGGAGTCGAAGCTAACTATGGCTACACCTTC